A single sample gave rise to the 16 T cell receptor beta chains below, sequenced in a study of blood T cell repertoires in COVID-19. Using immunoSEQ multiplex PCR, the repertoire was profiled, and TCRdb retains in-frame clones only, with some absent. Of 260,000 or so clones listed, over 75% were seen once; the top ten hold about 9.1%. Sequenced input: peripheral blood. Receptors originate from a human donor in a cohort sampled during active COVID-19.

The chain combines TRBV27 with TRBJ2-3; TRBD2 aligns across 8 bases. Germline CDR1 reads MNHEY; CDR2 reads SMNVEV (reference sequence). The CDR3 length is 16 residues. The junction had 8 bases not matched to a gene; V was cut back by 0 bases and J by 6 bases. The CDR3 nucleotides read TGTGCCAGCAGTTTATCGCCTAGCGGGCGCAGTGATACGCAGTATTTT. It specifies CASSLSPSGRSDTQYF.

In regard to this clone: This sample also contains other DNA sequences that code for the same CDR3. V gene TRBV3-1 (or the pseudogene TRBV3-2) combines with J gene TRBJ2-3; 11 bases agree with TRBD1. CDR3 length: 14 amino acids. Trimming took 5 bases from V and 3 from J; bases not matched to a gene: 1. The germline V gene encodes CDR1 LGHDT and CDR2 YNNKEL (reference sequence). The CDR3 bases are TGTGCCAGCAGCAGGGACAGGGGGACAGATACGCAGTATTTT. Its translation is CASSRDRGTDTQYF.

The genes are TRBV27 and TRBJ2-3; TRBD2 aligns across 11 bases. Trimming took 5 bases from V and 2 from J; bases not matched to a gene: 6. This CDR3 is built from 16 residues. CDR1 MNHEY and CDR2 SMNVEV come from the germline V gene (reference sequence). This CDR3 is CASSDQTSGVTDTQYF. The CDR3 DNA sequence: TGTGCCAGCAGTGACCAGACTAGCGGGGTCACAGATACGCAGTATTTT.

The chain uses TRBV5-4 and TRBJ2-7, with 9 bases aligning to TRBD1. The germline gives CDR1 SGHNT, CDR2 YYREEE (reference sequence). This CDR3 spans 15 amino acids. The J segment lost 1 base and the V segment lost 1 base, leaving 3 bases of the junction unmatched. CDR3 coding DNA: TGTGCCAGCAGCTTGTCCGGACAGGGGTCCTACGAGCAGTACTTC. Encoded protein: CASSLSGQGSYEQYF.

The CDR3 nucleotides are TGTGCCACCAGCAGTCCCGGGACTAGCGGGAGGGCCGTTGAGCAGTTCTTC. Encoded protein: CATSSPGTSGRAVEQFF. This sequence joins TRBV15 and TRBJ2-1; 16 positions agree with TRBD2. J gave up 9 bases and V 3 bases, and 8 bases lay outside the gene matches. The CDR3 length is 17 residues. From germline, CDR1 is LNHNV and CDR2 YYDKDF (reference sequence).

This chain joins TRBV6-2 or TRBV6-3 and TRBJ2-5; no definite D call. CDR1 and CDR2 from the germline V gene are MNHEY and SVGEGT. V was clipped by 2 bases and J by 7 bases, with 8 bases between them. This CDR3 comprises 12 residues. The CDR3 DNA sequence: TGTGCCAGCAGTTACGTCCTGAGGACCCAGTACTTC. It is translated as CASSYVLRTQYF.

This chain links TRBV29-1 with TRBJ1-2; 7 nucleotides match TRBD1. V shed 1 base, J shed 4 bases, and the junction held 6 bases outside the gene matches. CDR3 length equals 14 residues. Germline V gene data show CDR1 as SQVTM and CDR2 as ANQGSEA. The CDR3 region is CSVEVGGAGYGYTF. The DNA of the CDR3 is TGCAGCGTTGAAGTAGGGGGCGCGGGCTATGGCTACACCTTC.

The rearrangement joins TRBV6-2 or TRBV6-3 to TRBJ1-2, with 8 bases fitting TRBD1. CDR1 is MNHEY, CDR2 SVGEGT, per germline. CDR3 length: 13 amino acids. V shed 6 bases and J 2 bases; nucleotides not matched to a gene: 2. The DNA for the CDR3 is TGTGCCAGCAGCCGGGACAGGAACTATGGCTACACCTTC. Its translation is CASSRDRNYGYTF.

V gene TRBV28 combines with J gene TRBJ2-7, with D perhaps matching TRBD2 (6 bases). The CDR3 has 14 amino acids. V lost 3 bases and J lost 4, with 13 bases in between. The V gene's germline CDR1 is MDHEN and CDR2 SYDVKM. DNA for the CDR3: TGTGCCAGCAGTTTCGGAGGGAGGTCGTACGAGCAGTACTTC. Translation gives CASSFGGRSYEQYF.

The rearrangement links TRBV20-1 to TRBJ2-1; D gene uncertain. V was shortened by 6 bases and J by 5 bases, with 8 bases between the two germline ends. The CDR3 totals 11 residues. CDR1 DFQATT and CDR2 SNEGSKA come from the germline V gene (reference sequence). In DNA form, the CDR3 reads TGCAGTGCCCGGTCCCACAATGAGCAGTTCTTC. Translated: CSARSHNEQFF.

This chain connects TRBV7-2 to TRBJ2-5; maybe TRBD1 (6 bases). This CDR3 comprises 15 residues. V was shortened by 4 bases and J by 2 bases, with 14 bases between the two germline ends. The germline V gene has CDR1 SGHTA and CDR2 FQGNSA. This CDR3 is CASSSQGIGQETQYF. The CDR3 bases are TGTGCCAGCAGCTCACAGGGTATTGGGCAAGAGACCCAGTACTTC.

There are a few counts of this clone. CDR3: CASSLGLVGEQYF. In DNA form, the CDR3 reads TGTGCCAGCAGCTTAGGCCTAGTGGGTGAGCAGTACTTC. The chain employs TRBV7-9 and TRBJ2-7; no reliable D call. V was clipped by 1 base and J by 7 bases, with 11 bases between them. Germline-derived CDR1 and CDR2 are SEHNR and FQNEAQ (reference sequence). CDR3 size: 13 residues.

J is TRBJ2-1 and V is TRBV7-2, with 10 bases matching TRBD2. CDR3 length: 16 residues. Germline values: CDR1 SGHTA, CDR2 FQGNSA. Trimming cost V 4 bases and J 7 bases; bases outside gene matches: 10. In DNA, the CDR3 is TGTGCCAGCAGCTCACAGCGGGGGGGTTCACGGAATGAGCAGTTCTTC. This codes for CASSSQRGGSRNEQFF.

V and J are TRBV15 and TRBJ2-7; 14 bases are shared with TRBD2. CDR3 length: 17 amino acids. V shed 9 bases and J 5 bases; nucleotides not matched to a gene: 15. Germline CDR1 and CDR2: LNHNV and YYDKDF (reference sequence). This CDR3 is CATRLAGGPYQGHEQYF. The CDR3 nucleotides are TGTGCCACTAGACTAGCGGGAGGGCCCTACCAGGGACACGAGCAGTACTTC.

This clone was detected many times. This CDR3 is CASSYRGRAVEAFF. For the CDR3, the DNA is TGTGCCAGCAGCTACAGGGGGCGCGCCGTTGAAGCTTTCTTT. J is TRBJ1-1 and V is TRBV6-5; 9 positions agree with TRBD1. Germline loops: CDR1 MNHEY, CDR2 SVGAGI. This CDR3 region has 14 residues. J gave up 7 bases and V 6 bases, and 9 bases lay outside the gene matches.

This clone has just one count. The gene calls are TRBV27 and TRBJ2-7, with a possible D match to TRBD1 (6 bases). The germline gives CDR1 MNHEY, CDR2 SMNVEV (reference sequence). V was clipped by 4 bases and J by 6 bases, with 16 bases between them. The length of the CDR3 is 14 residues. CDR3 coding DNA: TGTGCCAGCAGTTCGTCACAGGGCCGCCTCGAGCAGTACTTC. It is translated as CASSSSQGRLEQYF.